These T cell receptor beta chains were read from a single sample in a study of cytomegalovirus exposure and HLA in healthy donors. Method: immunoSEQ multiplex PCR; TCRdb's copy keeps in-frame clones and lacks some. Among some 100,000 clones listed, 88% were seen once. Specimen: PBMCs. The source is a young man in good health and CMV-seronegative. Each CDR3 is given with its conserved first and last residue. Each record gives: J gene, V gene, clone size, D gene, CDR3 DNA, CDR3 protein. The D gene is left open where the match is weak. Size tells how often a clone was seen (once, few, many) or the class of an expanded clone, and some rows leave it out.

>TRBJ2-2|TRBV27|few|NA
TGTGCCAGCAGGCAGGATCTTATCACCGGGGAGCTGTTTTTT
CASRQDLITGELFF
>TRBJ2-1|TRBV6-4|NA|NA
TGTGCCAGCAAACCCATGAGCGGGACAAACTACAATGAGCAGTTCTTC
CASKPMSGTNYNEQFF
>TRBJ1-4|TRBV7-2|NA|NA
TGTGCCAGCAGCTTAACCCAGATTAATGAAAAACTGTTTTTT
CASSLTQINEKLFF
>TRBJ2-5|TRBV19|NA|TRBD1
TGTGCCAGTAGTGAACAGGGGTTTTACAAAGAGACCCAGTACTTC
CASSEQGFYKETQYF
>TRBJ2-1|TRBV7-2|NA|TRBD2
TGTGCCAGCAGCTTAGGCGGGGGGGTGAATGAGCAGTTCTTC
CASSLGGGVNEQFF
>TRBJ2-3|TRBV4-2|few|NA
TGTGCCAGCAGCCGCTCCCTGGAGAGCACAGATACGCAGTATTTT
CASSRSLESTDTQYF
>TRBJ2-7|TRBV12-5|once|TRBD1
TGTGCTAGTGGCCGAACGGGACAGAGGTATCACTACGAGCAGTACTTC
CASGRTGQRYHYEQYF
>TRBJ2-1|TRBV6-4|few|TRBD2
TGTGCCAGCAGCGGGACTAGCGGAACCTACAATGAGCAGTTCTTC
CASSGTSGTYNEQFF
>TRBJ2-3|TRBV7-8|NA|NA
TGTGCCAGCAGCCGGGACTCTCACGCAACTAGCACAGATACGCAGTATTTT
CASSRDSHATSTDTQYF
>TRBJ2-1|TRBV11-3|NA|NA
TGTGCCAGCAGCCCTGCTACCGATGAGCAGTTCTTC
CASSPATDEQFF
>TRBJ2-2|TRBV11-2|NA|NA
TGTGCCAGCAGTATATTCGAGGACAGCGGGGAGCTGTTTTTT
CASSIFEDSGELFF
>TRBJ1-3|TRBV28|NA|NA
TGTGCCAGCAGTCGGGATACAGTTGGAAACACCATATATTTT
CASSRDTVGNTIYF
>TRBJ2-7|TRBV5-6|NA|NA
TGTGCCAGCAGCCGTGGCTACAGGGAACACGAGCAGTACTTC
CASSRGYREHEQYF
>TRBJ2-7|TRBV5-1|NA|NA
TGCGCCAGCAGCTTGGACAGCCACTACGAGCAGTACTTC
CASSLDSHYEQYF
>TRBJ2-7|TRBV10-3|NA|TRBD2
TGTGCCATCAGTGAGTCTCCTAGCGGGAGTTACGAGCAGTACTTC
CAISESPSGSYEQYF
>TRBJ2-7|TRBV7-2|few|NA
TGTGCCAGCAGCCTTACGGGGTTCTCCTACGAGCAGTACTTC
CASSLTGFSYEQYF
>TRBJ1-6|TRBV18|NA|TRBD1
TGTGCCAGCTCACCACAGGGGGCGGACTCACCCCTCCACTTT
CASSPQGADSPLHF
>TRBJ1-4|TRBV9|NA|NA
TGTGCCAGCAGCGTAGGTACGGGGTCAACTAATGAAAAACTGTTTTTT
CASSVGTGSTNEKLFF
>TRBJ1-1|TRBV18|NA|TRBD1
TGTGCCAGCTCGCGGGGGACAGGGGGCTCGAACACTGAAGCTTTCTTT
CASSRGTGGSNTEAFF
>TRBJ1-1|TRBV5-8|NA|NA
TGTGCCAGCAGCTTGGGTGTCAGGCTCCGGGGCACTGAAGCTTTCTTT
CASSLGVRLRGTEAFF
>TRBJ2-5|TRBV28|NA|TRBD2
TGTGCCAGCAGTTTAACGGGACTAGCGGCCCAAGAGACCCAGTACTTC
CASSLTGLAAQETQYF
>TRBJ2-2|TRBV28|NA|NA
TGTGCCAGCAGTTACACGACCGGGGAGCTGTTTTTT
CASSYTTGELFF
>TRBJ1-2|TRBV27|NA|TRBD1
TGTGCCAGCAGTCCTCGACAGGGGGCCAATGGCTACACCTTC
CASSPRQGANGYTF
>TRBJ1-2|TRBV28|NA|NA
TGTGCCAGCAGTTTTGACCCGACCCCAGGTCATAACTATGGCTACACCTTC
CASSFDPTPGHNYGYTF
>TRBJ1-1|TRBV7-9|NA|NA
TGTGCCAGCAGCTTAGTCTTAGGGACATATGAAGCTTTCTTT
CASSLVLGTYEAFF
>TRBJ1-2|TRBV4-3|NA|NA
TGCGCCAGCAGCCAAGATTCAGGACATAGGGGCTACACCTTC
CASSQDSGHRGYTF
>TRBJ1-4|TRBV6-6|NA|NA
TGTGCCAGCAGTTACTCGGGGCTGAGCAATGAAAAACTGTTTTTT
CASSYSGLSNEKLFF
>TRBJ1-1|TRBV30|NA|NA
TGTGCCTGGGGACTTCACAGGAACACTGAAGCTTTCTTT
CAWGLHRNTEAFF
>TRBJ2-6|TRBV29-1|NA|NA
TGCAGCGTGGTCCCCACAGGGACTGGGGCCAACGTCCTGACTTTC
CSVVPTGTGANVLTF
>TRBJ1-6|TRBV25-1|NA|NA
TGTGCCAGCAGACTATCCAGGGGAAGTAATTCACCCCTCCACTTT
CASRLSRGSNSPLHF
>TRBJ2-7|TRBV4-3|NA|NA
TGCGCCAGCAGCCAAGAAGACTTCGTCTACGAGCAGTACTTC
CASSQEDFVYEQYF
>TRBJ2-1|TRBV6-1|NA|TRBD1
TGTGCCAGCGGCCCGGGACAGGGGGTCTCAGAGCGGCAGTTCTTC
CASGPGQGVSERQFF
>TRBJ2-3|TRBV28|NA|NA
TGTGCCAGCAAACAAACTCCCCCGGGGTACGATACGCAGTATTTT
CASKQTPPGYDTQYF
>TRBJ2-7|TRBV6-5|NA|NA
TGTGCCAGCAGTTACTCTGGCGGAGACTACGAGCAGTACTTC
CASSYSGGDYEQYF
>TRBJ2-2|TRBV5-1|few|NA
TGCGCCAGCTGCCCGGTGAGCGGAGCCACCGGGGAGCTGTTTTTT
CASCPVSGATGELFF
>TRBJ2-3|TRBV25-1|NA|NA
TGTGCCAGCAGTGAGCTGGGTAGCGGCCGCACAGATACGCAGTATTTT
CASSELGSGRTDTQYF
>TRBJ1-1|TRBV5-1|NA|NA
TGCGCCAGCAGCTTGGACTCGGGGATGAACACTGAAGCTTTCTTT
CASSLDSGMNTEAFF
>TRBJ2-1|TRBV5-1|NA|NA
TGCGCCAGCAGCGCAGGGTCCTACAATGAGCAGTTCTTC
CASSAGSYNEQFF
>TRBJ2-3|TRBV27|NA|NA
TGTGCCAGCAGTCCTACGATCCCAACGGGAGGCACAGATACGCAGTATTTT
CASSPTIPTGGTDTQYF
>TRBJ2-3|TRBV27|NA|TRBD1
TGTGCCAGCACGGGGTTCGGGGGACAGGGTCCAGATACGCAGTATTTT
CASTGFGGQGPDTQYF
>TRBJ2-2|TRBV7-2|NA|TRBD1
TGTGCCAGCAGCTCACAGGGGGCCGGGGAGCTGTTTTTT
CASSSQGAGELFF
>TRBJ1-6|TRBV9|NA|NA
TGTGCCAGCAGCGTAGGATGGGGGACGGGAGAGGGAAATTCACCCCTCCACTTT
CASSVGWGTGEGNSPLHF
>TRBJ1-2|TRBV10-3|NA|NA
TGTGCCACGACGGGAGAACTCGATAACTATGGCTACACCTTC
CATTGELDNYGYTF
>TRBJ1-2|TRBV28|NA|TRBD1
TGTGCCAGCAGTTCTCGGGACAGGGCGGGTTCGAGTTATGGCTACACCTTC
CASSSRDRAGSSYGYTF
>TRBJ2-7|TRBV4-1|NA|NA
TGCGCCAGCAGCCTAGGGACTGACAGCTCCTACGAGCAGTACTTC
CASSLGTDSSYEQYF
>TRBJ2-3|TRBV7-2|NA|TRBD2
TGTGCCAGCAGCCCCGTTCGGTGGGATAGCGGGAGAGGTGATACGCAGTATTTT
CASSPVRWDSGRGDTQYF
>TRBJ2-1|TRBV7-8|few|TRBD2
TGTGCCAGCAGCTTAGCGATGGCGGGAGATACCTACAATGAGCAGTTCTTC
CASSLAMAGDTYNEQFF
>TRBJ1-4|TRBV5-1|NA|NA
TGCGCCAGCAGCTTGTTAGGCGGCGGCCTGAATGAAAAACTGTTTTTT
CASSLLGGGLNEKLFF
>TRBJ2-1|TRBV2|NA|NA
TGTGCCAGCAGTACCGGGTTTTACAATGAGCAGTTCTTC
CASSTGFYNEQFF
>TRBJ2-7|TRBV27|NA|TRBD1
TGTGCCAGCAGCCTAAAGGGGACAGAGAGCTCCTACGAGCAGTACTTC
CASSLKGTESSYEQYF
>TRBJ1-6|TRBV19|NA|NA
TGTGCCAGTAGGTTGCTGAACAGGGTGAGCTCCTATAATTCACCCCTCCACTTT
CASRLLNRVSSYNSPLHF
>TRBJ2-4|TRBV19|NA|TRBD1
TGTGCCAGTAGCTCGACAGGGGCGGGGTACATTCAGTACTTC
CASSSTGAGYIQYF
>TRBJ2-5|TRBV19|NA|TRBD2
TGTGCCAGTAGTAACCTCCGGGGGGGCCGGGAGACCCAGTACTTC
CASSNLRGGRETQYF
>TRBJ1-2|TRBV27|NA|NA
TGTGCCAGCAGTTTATCGGAGAACTATGGCTACACCTTC
CASSLSENYGYTF
>TRBJ2-7|TRBV16|NA|TRBD1
TGTGCCAGCAGCCAAGACAGGGGGCGATGGGAGTACGAGCAGTACTTC
CASSQDRGRWEYEQYF
>TRBJ2-5|TRBV27|NA|TRBD2
TGTGCCAGCAAAGACCTACTAGCGGGGGGCAAGTCCGCGTACTTC
CASKDLLAGGKSAYF
>TRBJ1-1|TRBV6-5|NA|NA
TGTGCCAGCAGTCACTCGGCGACAGGAGGTAACACTGAAGCTTTCTTT
CASSHSATGGNTEAFF